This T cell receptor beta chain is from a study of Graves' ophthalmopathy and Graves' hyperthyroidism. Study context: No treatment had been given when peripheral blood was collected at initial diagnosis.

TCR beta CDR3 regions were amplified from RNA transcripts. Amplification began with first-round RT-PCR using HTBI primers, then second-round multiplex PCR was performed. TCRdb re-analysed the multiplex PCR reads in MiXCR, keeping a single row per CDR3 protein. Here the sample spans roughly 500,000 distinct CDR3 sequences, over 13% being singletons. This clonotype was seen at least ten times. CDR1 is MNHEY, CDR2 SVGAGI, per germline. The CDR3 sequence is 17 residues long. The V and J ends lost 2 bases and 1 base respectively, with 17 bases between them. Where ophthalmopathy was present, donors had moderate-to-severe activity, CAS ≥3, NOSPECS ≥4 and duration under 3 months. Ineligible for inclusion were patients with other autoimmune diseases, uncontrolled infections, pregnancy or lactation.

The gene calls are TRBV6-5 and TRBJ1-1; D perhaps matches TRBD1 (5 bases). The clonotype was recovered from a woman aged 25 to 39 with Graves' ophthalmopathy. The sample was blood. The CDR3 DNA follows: TGTGCCAGCAGTTACCCTAAGGGGCGGGGGACGAACACTGAAGCTTTCTTT. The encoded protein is CASSYPKGRGTNTEAFF.